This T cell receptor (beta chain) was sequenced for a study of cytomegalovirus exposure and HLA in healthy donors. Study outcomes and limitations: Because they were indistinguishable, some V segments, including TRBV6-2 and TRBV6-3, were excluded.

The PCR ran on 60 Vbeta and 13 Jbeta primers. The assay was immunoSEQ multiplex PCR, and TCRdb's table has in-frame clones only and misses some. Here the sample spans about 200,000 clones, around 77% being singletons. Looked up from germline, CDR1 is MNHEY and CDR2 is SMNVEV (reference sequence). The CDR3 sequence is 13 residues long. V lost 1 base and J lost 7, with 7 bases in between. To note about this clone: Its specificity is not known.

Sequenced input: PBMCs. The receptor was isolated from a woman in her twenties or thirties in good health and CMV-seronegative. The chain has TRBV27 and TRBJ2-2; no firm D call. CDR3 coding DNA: TGTGCCAGCAGTTTATTGCCGGTCGGGGAGCTGTTTTTT. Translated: CASSLLPVGELFF.